What follows are 28 T cell receptor beta chains derived from one specimen sequenced in a study of identical twins. TCRdb called the 5' RACE reads again in MiXCR, with one record for every CDR3 protein. The sample contains approximately 1.8 million distinct CDR3 sequences, roughly 35% of which appear only once. The sample consisted of cord blood. These TCRs come from a newborn girl in good health.

This sequence joins TRBV28 and TRBJ2-5; D may be TRBD2 (5 bases). The CDR3 is 14 residues long. CDR1 and CDR2 (germline): MDHEN, SYDVKM. V lost 6 bases and J 3 bases, leaving 14 bases between the germline ends. The CDR3 coding sequence is TGTGCCAGCAGCATACCCGGGATAAAAGAGACCCAGTACTTC. Residues: CASSIPGIKETQYF.

As concerns this clonotype: This may be a read error: a much more frequent sequence differs by one nucleotide. The chain recombines TRBV3-1 with TRBJ2-1; no definite D call. The assigned J gene may be wrong: the sequence end matches TRBJ2-7 better. The germline gives CDR1 LGHDT, CDR2 YNNKEL (reference sequence). The CDR3 runs to 14 residues. The CDR3 nucleotides read TGTGCCAGCAGCCAAGATCTACTCTACAATGAGCAGTACTTC. It specifies CASSQDLLYNEQYF.

The rearrangement links TRBV28 to TRBJ1-5; tentatively, D is TRBD1 (6 bases). V shed 8 bases and J shed 5 bases, with 19 bases lying between them. This CDR3 is 15 amino acids long. Per the germline V gene, CDR1 is MDHEN and CDR2 is SYDVKM. The CDR3 DNA sequence: TGTGCCAGCCTGACCCCGACAGGACGGGATCAGCCCCAGCATTTT. Translated: CASLTPTGRDQPQHF.

This clonotype was found a few times. V and J are TRBV28 and TRBJ2-1; 9 nucleotides agree with TRBD2. This CDR3 contains 15 residues. Germline V lookup: CDR1 MDHEN, CDR2 SYDVKM. The ends lost 5 bases at V and 6 bases at J; junction bases unmatched: 8. CDR3 protein: CASSVRLAALNEQFF. The CDR3 bases are TGTGCCAGCAGTGTCCGACTAGCGGCCCTCAATGAGCAGTTCTTC.

The chain recombines TRBV20-1 with TRBJ2-1; possibly TRBD2 for D (6 bases). CDR1 is DFQATT, CDR2 SNEGSKA, per germline (reference sequence). The CDR3 is 14 amino acids. V was clipped by 7 bases and J by 5 bases, with 18 bases between them. CDR3 residues: CSVRMGGANNEQFF. CDR3 DNA: TGCAGTGTCCGCATGGGCGGGGCTAACAATGAGCAGTTCTTC.

This chain joins TRBV20-1 and TRBJ1-2; TRBD1 aligns across 9 bases. V was pared by 3 bases and J by 4 bases, with 12 bases of the junction left unmatched. Germline loops: CDR1 DFQATT, CDR2 SNEGSKA (reference sequence). The CDR3 totals 16 residues. CDR3: CSARKPRDRASYGYTF. The CDR3 region has the DNA TGCAGTGCTAGGAAACCCCGGGACAGGGCGTCCTATGGCTACACCTTC.

This clonotype has a handful of counts. V and J are TRBV12-3 or TRBV12-4 and TRBJ1-2; D is ambiguous. V was pared by 3 bases and J by 7 bases, with 9 bases between. This CDR3 region has 12 residues. CDR3 sequence: CASSFRLAGYTF. In DNA form, the CDR3 reads TGTGCCAGCAGTTTCCGACTGGCTGGCTACACCTTC.

The chain combines TRBV24-1 with TRBJ2-1; D not resolved. V was cut by 3 bases and J by 2 bases, with 10 bases left in between. The V gene's germline CDR1 is KGHDR and CDR2 SFDVKD. The length of the CDR3 is 15 residues. The CDR3 DNA reads TGTGCCACCAGTGATGCCGGCCATGCCTACAATGAGCAGTTCTTC. Its protein is CATSDAGHAYNEQFF.

The V gene is TRBV20-1, the J gene TRBJ1-2, with D hard to call. Trimming removed 6 bases from V and 3 bases from J, with 8 bases in between. This CDR3 is 11 amino acids long. Germline lookup yields CDR1 DFQATT and CDR2 SNEGSKA (reference sequence). The CDR3 DNA reads as TGCAGTGCCAGGCCGGACTATGGCTACACCTTC. Amino acids: CSARPDYGYTF.

The rearrangement joins TRBV19 to TRBJ2-4, with D unresolved. The end of the DNA fits TRBJ2-7 better, so the J call may be wrong. The CDR3 is 14 residues long. The V gene's germline CDR1 is LNHDA and CDR2 SQIVND (reference sequence). CDR3 nucleotides: TGTGCCAGTAGTATAGATGCTAGAAACTACGAGCAGTACTTC. Residues: CASSIDARNYEQYF.

This clonotype was counted a few times. The chain combines TRBV20-1 with TRBJ2-7; 11 nucleotides align to TRBD2. CDR1 is DFQATT, CDR2 SNEGSKA, per germline (reference sequence). The CDR3 spans 14 residues. Trimming cost V 6 bases and J 3 bases; bases outside gene matches: 7. In DNA form, the CDR3 reads TGCAGTGCCAGGACGACTAGCGGGAACTACGAGCAGTACTTC. Its protein product is CSARTTSGNYEQYF.

V is TRBV24-1 and J is TRBJ1-5; a possible D gene is TRBD1 (5 bases). CDR3 length: 14 amino acids. Germline lookup yields CDR1 KGHDR and CDR2 SFDVKD. Trimming left V 3 bases short and J 7 bases short, with 12 bases between. Written as DNA, the CDR3 is TGTGCCACCAGTGATCCCGGACAATTGCAGCCCCAGCATTTT. Translation: CATSDPGQLQPQHF.

In its sample, this clonotype was seen a few times. The rearrangement joins TRBV14 to TRBJ1-2; D gene unclear. V shed 0 bases and J shed 7 bases, with 12 bases lying between them. Germline CDR1 SGHDN, CDR2 FVKESK. The CDR3 has 14 amino acids. The CDR3 loop is CASSQERQDSGYTF. CDR3 nucleotides: TGTGCCAGCAGCCAAGAACGGCAGGATAGTGGCTACACCTTC. The entire variable domain, with the rest obtained from reference TRBV14 and TRBJ1-2, is as follows: EAGVTQFPSHSVIEKGQTVTLRCDPISGHDNLYWYRRVMGKEIKFLLHFVKESKQDESGMPNNRFLAERTGGTYSTLKVQPAELEDSGVYFCASSQERQDSGYTFGSGTRLTVV.

There are a few counts of this clonotype. The gene calls are TRBV4-1 and TRBJ2-3; TRBD1 or TRBD2 may be the D gene (5 bases each). The CDR3 totals 18 residues. Germline-derived CDR1 and CDR2 are MGHRA and YSYEKL. Trimming took 0 bases from V and 6 from J, leaving 22 bases between them. CDR3 coding DNA: TGCGCCAGCAGCCAAGATAGGACATCCCCCGGACTCTTGGATACGCAGTATTTT. Its protein product is CASSQDRTSPGLLDTQYF.

This clonotype was seen more than once but under ten times. The genes are TRBV18 and TRBJ2-3; no reliable D call. Trimming stripped 5 bases from V and 0 bases from J, with 12 bases between. The CDR3 covers 15 residues. Germline CDR1 is KGHSH and CDR2 is LQKENI. The CDR3 region is CASSSLVTSTDTQYF. The DNA for the CDR3 is TGTGCCAGCTCATCCTTGGTTACTAGCACAGATACGCAGTATTTT.

The chain joins TRBV6-1 to TRBJ1-4, with D maybe TRBD1 (5 bases). The length of the CDR3 is 15 residues. The germline V gene encodes CDR1 MNHNS and CDR2 SASEGT. V was pared by 4 bases and J by 2 bases, with 11 bases between. The CDR3 region has the DNA TGTGCCAGCAGTGGAGTTCGGGGGACTAATGAAAAACTGTTTTTT. Protein sequence: CASSGVRGTNEKLFF.

On this clonotype: At one end, the junction sequence differs from germline, possibly due to a read error. V is TRBV28 and J is TRBJ2-5, with D possibly matching TRBD2 (6 bases). TRBJ2-7 matches the DNA end more closely, so the J call is doubtful. This CDR3 comprises 13 residues. Germline V gene data show CDR1 as MDHEN and CDR2 as SYDVKM. The CDR3: CANSFETSREQYF. The CDR3 nucleotides are TGTGCCAACAGTTTCGAGACTAGTCGCGAGCAGTACTTC.

This chain connects TRBV7-9 to TRBJ2-1; 10 nucleotides match TRBD2. CDR3 size: 16 residues. Germline CDR1 reads SEHNR; CDR2 reads FQNEAQ (reference sequence). The V gene end was trimmed by 5 bases and the J gene end by 4 bases; junction bases not matched to a gene: 8. The chain's CDR3 is CASSHSAGGPYNEQFF. The CDR3 DNA is TGTGCCAGCAGCCATTCAGCGGGGGGGCCTTACAATGAGCAGTTCTTC.

There are a few counts of this clonotype. This chain links TRBV7-2 with TRBJ1-5; 7 nucleotides align to TRBD1. The CDR3 runs 15 residues. Germline V CDR1 and CDR2: SGHTA, FQGNSA. J was trimmed by 3 bases and V by 4 bases; bases with no gene match: 6. The CDR3 reads CASSSDRVYNQPQHF. CDR3 nucleotide sequence: TGTGCCAGCAGCTCAGACAGGGTTTACAATCAGCCCCAGCATTTT. Looking up the rest from reference TRBV7-2 and TRBJ1-5 gives the full variable domain: GAGVSQSPSNKVTEKGKDVELRCDPISGHTALYWYRQSLGQGLEFLIYFQGNSAPDKSGLPSDRFSAERTGGSVSTLTIQRTQQEDSAVYLCASSSDRVYNQPQHFGDGTRLSIL.

The CDR3: CATSDPWIGPPNEQFF. In DNA form, the CDR3 reads TGTGCCACCAGTGACCCTTGGATAGGACCACCCAATGAGCAGTTCTTC. The chain has TRBV24-1 and TRBJ2-1; D gene ambiguous. V lost 4 bases and J 6 bases, leaving 18 bases between the germline ends. The CDR3 covers 16 residues. CDR1 KGHDR and CDR2 SFDVKD come from the germline V gene.

The V and J genes are TRBV3-1 and TRBJ2-3; 9 bases match TRBD2. Germline-derived CDR1 and CDR2 are LGHDT and YNNKEL (reference sequence). The ends lost 1 base at V and 6 bases at J; junction bases unmatched: 8. This CDR3 has 16 amino acids. The CDR3 reads CASSQVSGGRVDTQYF. DNA for the CDR3: TGTGCCAGCAGCCAAGTTAGCGGGGGTCGGGTGGATACGCAGTATTTT.

This clonotype was detected only a few times. This rearrangement joins TRBV20-1 to TRBJ2-5; D ambiguous. Judging by the DNA end, TRBJ2-7 fits better; the J call may be wrong. The germline V gene has CDR1 DFQATT and CDR2 SNEGSKA (reference sequence). The CDR3 runs 13 residues. CDR3 sequence: CSATRRRLYEQYF. The CDR3 DNA is TGCAGTGCAACGAGACGAAGACTGTACGAGCAGTACTTC.

This clonotype was seen a few times. The V call is TRBV24-1, the J call TRBJ2-3, with 8 bases that match TRBD1. J was trimmed by 3 bases and V by 4 bases; bases with no gene match: 8. Looked up from germline, CDR1 is KGHDR and CDR2 is SFDVKD. This CDR3 has 16 residues. The CDR3 nucleotides are TGTGCCACCAGTGACCCCGGACAGGGTGCGACAGATACGCAGTATTTT. This translates into CATSDPGQGATDTQYF.

The sample holds a few counts of this clonotype. V usage is TRBV3-1 and J usage is TRBJ2-1; D is uncertain. The CDR3 is made up of 14 amino acids. Germline V gene sequence: CDR1 LGHDT, CDR2 YNNKEL (reference sequence). The germline V and J ends were trimmed by 0 bases and 2 bases, with 5 bases remaining between them. CDR3 coding DNA: TGTGCCAGCAGCCAAGATTGGACCTACAATGAGCAGTTCTTC. Its protein is CASSQDWTYNEQFF.

In this sample, this clonotype turned up a few times. The CDR3 DNA follows: TGCGCCAGCAGTGAACCAGGCCACGAGCAGTACTTC. It codes for CASSEPGHEQYF. This chain uses TRBV10-1 with TRBJ2-7, with D unresolved. This CDR3 has 12 amino acids. Trimming stripped 3 bases from V and 5 bases from J, with 8 bases between. Germline V gene sequence: CDR1 WNHNN, CDR2 SYGVQD (reference sequence).

The chain has TRBV28 and TRBJ2-1; D is ambiguous. In germline, CDR1 is MDHEN, CDR2 SYDVKM. V lost 8 bases and J lost 6, with 11 bases in between. The length of the CDR3 is 12 residues. The CDR3 DNA reads TGTGCCAGCCGAAAGGCACCCAATGAGCAGTTCTTC. Amino acid sequence: CASRKAPNEQFF.

The rearrangement joins TRBV11-2 to TRBJ2-7, with D unclear. Germline V gene data show CDR1 as SGHAT and CDR2 as FQNNGV. V lost 4 bases to trimming and J lost 5 bases, with 21 bases between them. This CDR3 comprises 16 residues. The CDR3 DNA sequence: TGTGCCAGCAGCTGGATTATAGTTGGGCTTAGCAACGAGCAGTACTTC. Amino acids: CASSWIIVGLSNEQYF.

This clonotype was seen a few times. This sequence joins TRBV27 and TRBJ2-3; D not certain. The CDR3 runs to 13 residues. Germline V gene data show CDR1 as MNHEY and CDR2 as SMNVEV (reference sequence). The V end was cut by 5 bases, the J end by 4 bases, with 10 bases between. The CDR3 region is CASSTLLSDTQYF. In DNA form, the CDR3 reads TGTGCCAGCAGTACTTTACTATCAGATACGCAGTATTTT.